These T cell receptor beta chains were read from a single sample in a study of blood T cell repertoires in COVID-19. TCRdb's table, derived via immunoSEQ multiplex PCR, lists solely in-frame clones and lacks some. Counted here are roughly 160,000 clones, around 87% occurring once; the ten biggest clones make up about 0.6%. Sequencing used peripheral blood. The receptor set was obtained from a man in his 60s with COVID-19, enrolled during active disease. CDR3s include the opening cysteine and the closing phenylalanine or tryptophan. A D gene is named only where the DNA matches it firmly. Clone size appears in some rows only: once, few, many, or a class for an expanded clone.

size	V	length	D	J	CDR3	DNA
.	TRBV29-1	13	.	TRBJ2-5	CSVEEGASETQYF	TGCAGCGTTGAGGAGGGGGCGTCGGAGACCCAGTACTTC
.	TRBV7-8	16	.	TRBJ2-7	CASSNNRELRSGEQYF	TGTGCCAGCAGCAACAACAGGGAACTCCGCTCCGGGGAGCAGTACTTC
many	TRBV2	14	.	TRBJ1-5	CASSGDSSNQPQHF	TGTGCCAGCAGTGGAGACAGTTCCAATCAGCCCCAGCATTTT
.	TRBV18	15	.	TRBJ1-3	CASSPLADTGNTIYF	TGTGCCAGCTCACCACTGGCCGATACTGGAAACACCATATATTTT
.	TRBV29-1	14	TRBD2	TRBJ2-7	CSVCGTSGSSEQYF	TGCAGCGTGTGCGGGACTAGCGGGAGCTCCGAGCAGTACTTC
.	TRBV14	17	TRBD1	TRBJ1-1	CASSRDRVRLVGTEAFF	TGTGCCAGCAGCCGGGACAGGGTACGGTTGGTTGGCACTGAAGCTTTCTTT
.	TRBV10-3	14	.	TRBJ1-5	CAISDSYSNQPQHF	TGTGCCATCAGTGACAGTTATAGCAATCAGCCCCAGCATTTT
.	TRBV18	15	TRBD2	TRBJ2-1	CASSPTSGRYNEQFF	TGTGCCAGCTCACCAACTAGCGGGAGATACAATGAGCAGTTCTTC
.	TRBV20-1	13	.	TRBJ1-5	CSASSAGNQPQHF	TGCAGTGCTAGTTCGGCAGGGAATCAGCCCCAGCATTTT
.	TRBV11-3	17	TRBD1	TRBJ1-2	CASSRIIGDRPEGGYTF	TGTGCCAGCAGTCGAATTATTGGGGACAGGCCGGAGGGTGGCTACACCTTC
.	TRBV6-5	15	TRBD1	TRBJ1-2	CASSYSMDREGGYTF	TGTGCCAGCAGTTACTCCATGGACAGGGAAGGAGGCTACACCTTC
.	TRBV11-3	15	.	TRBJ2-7	CASSSTRAGPHEQYF	TGTGCCAGCAGCTCAACGAGGGCAGGACCCCACGAGCAGTACTTC
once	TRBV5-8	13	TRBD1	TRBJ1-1	CASSWDRGLEAFF	TGTGCCAGCAGCTGGGACAGGGGGCTAGAAGCTTTCTTT
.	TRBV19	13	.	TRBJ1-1	CASSTTPGLQAFF	TGTGCCAGTAGTACGACCCCCGGACTTCAAGCTTTCTTT
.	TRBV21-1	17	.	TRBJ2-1	CASSKDWARWPYNEQFF	TGTGCCAGCAGCAAAGATTGGGCCCGCTGGCCGTACAATGAGCAGTTCTTC
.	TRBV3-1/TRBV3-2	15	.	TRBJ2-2	CASSQLGGGGGELFF	TGTGCCAGCAGCCAGCTGGGTGGGGGCGGCGGGGAGCTGTTTTTT
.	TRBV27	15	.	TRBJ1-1	CASSFGVSGGTEAFF	TGTGCCAGCAGTTTCGGTGTTTCTGGAGGGACTGAAGCTTTCTTT
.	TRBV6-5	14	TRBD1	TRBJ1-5	CASSKKDRGQPQHF	TGTGCCAGCAGTAAGAAGGACAGGGGGCAGCCCCAGCATTTT
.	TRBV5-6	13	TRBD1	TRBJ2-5	CASSRRQGQTQYF	TGTGCCAGCAGCCGTAGACAGGGACAGACCCAGTACTTC
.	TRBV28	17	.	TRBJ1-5	CASSPLAGVLGNQPQHF	TGTGCCAGCAGCCCCCTAGCAGGGGTTTTAGGCAATCAGCCCCAGCATTTT
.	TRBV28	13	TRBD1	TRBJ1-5	CASSSRGRQPQHF	TGTGCCAGCAGTAGCAGGGGGCGGCAGCCCCAGCATTTT
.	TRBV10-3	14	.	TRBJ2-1	CAISDNYVNNEQFF	TGTGCCATCAGTGATAACTACGTGAACAATGAGCAGTTCTTC
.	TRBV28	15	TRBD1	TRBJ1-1	CASSYRQGTGAEAFF	TGTGCCAGCAGCTACCGACAGGGCACGGGAGCTGAAGCTTTCTTT
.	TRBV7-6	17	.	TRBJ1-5	CASSLGGRAGGNQPQHF	TGTGCCAGCAGCTTAGGTGGTCGGGCAGGGGGCAATCAGCCCCAGCATTTT
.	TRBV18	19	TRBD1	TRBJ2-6	CASSPLGPTGGPRANVLTF	TGTGCCAGCTCACCCCTCGGCCCGACAGGGGGGCCTCGGGCCAACGTCCTGACTTTC
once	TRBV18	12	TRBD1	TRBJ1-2	CASSLQGQGYTF	TGTGCCAGCTCACTTCAGGGACAGGGCTACACCTTC
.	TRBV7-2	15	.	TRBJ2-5	CASSFVGELGETQYF	TGTGCCAGCAGCTTCGTCGGGGAGTTGGGGGAGACCCAGTACTTC
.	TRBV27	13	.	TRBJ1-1	CASTKRENTEAFF	TGTGCCAGCACCAAAAGAGAGAACACTGAAGCTTTCTTT
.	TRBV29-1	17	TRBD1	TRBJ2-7	CSVKDRGKEGVLWEQYF	TGCAGCGTTAAGGACAGGGGCAAGGAGGGAGTTCTATGGGAGCAGTACTTC
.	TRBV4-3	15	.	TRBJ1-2	CASSQDVPVNYGYTF	TGCGCCAGCAGCCAAGATGTCCCGGTAAACTATGGCTACACCTTC
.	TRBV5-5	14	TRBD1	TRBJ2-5	CASSLGYRGGTQYF	TGTGCCAGCAGCTTAGGATACAGGGGTGGGACCCAGTACTTC
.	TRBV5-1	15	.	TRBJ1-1	CASSTADRTLREAFF	TGCGCCAGCAGCACCGCTGACAGAACCCTAAGGGAAGCTTTCTTT
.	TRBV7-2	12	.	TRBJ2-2	CASSLQGGELFF	TGTGCCAGCAGTCTACAGGGAGGGGAGCTGTTTTTT
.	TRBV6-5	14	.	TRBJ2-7	CASSYSRQTYEQYF	TGTGCCAGCAGTTACTCAAGACAGACCTACGAGCAGTACTTC
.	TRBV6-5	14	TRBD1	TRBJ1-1	CASSYSTGGVRAFF	TGTGCCAGCAGTTACTCGACAGGGGGCGTTCGAGCTTTCTTT
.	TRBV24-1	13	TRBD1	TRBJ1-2	CATSEYRGDGYTF	TGTGCCACCAGTGAATACAGGGGCGATGGCTACACCTTC
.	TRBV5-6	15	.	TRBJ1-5	CASSNYRDGNQPQHF	TGTGCCAGCAGCAACTACAGGGATGGAAATCAGCCCCAGCATTTT
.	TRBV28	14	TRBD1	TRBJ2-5	CASSFTGGRETQYF	TGTGCCAGCAGTTTTACAGGGGGCCGGGAGACCCAGTACTTC
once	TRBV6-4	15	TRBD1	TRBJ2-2	CASSDLQGATGELFF	TGTGCCAGCAGTGACCTACAGGGGGCCACCGGGGAGCTGTTTTTT
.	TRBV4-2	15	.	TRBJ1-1	CASSQDTQGGLKAFF	TGTGCCAGCAGCCAAGATACACAAGGGGGATTGAAAGCTTTCTTT
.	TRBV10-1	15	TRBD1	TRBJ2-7	CASSVTDRGTYEQYF	TGCGCCAGCAGTGTAACGGACAGGGGGACCTACGAGCAGTACTTC
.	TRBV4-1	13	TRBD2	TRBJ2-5	CASSLAGGETQYF	TGCGCCAGCAGCCTAGCGGGAGGCGAGACCCAGTACTTC